Included here is one T cell receptor (beta chain) sequence, with context. No antigen is known for it. This record belongs to a study of a mutant IDH1 vaccine in newly diagnosed glioma. Overall study context: Across weeks 1, 3, 5, 7, 11, 15, 19 and 23, patients received a vaccination each time, eight in all. Antecedent treatment encompassed radiotherapy, temozolomide, or their combination; the majority received both.

V was clipped by 2 bases and J by 2 bases, with 9 bases between them. Germline CDR1 and CDR2: SEHNR and FQNEAQ (reference sequence). The CDR3 is made up of 15 amino acids. As to time point: week 23, last vaccination. The content of each vaccine dose was 300 ug of mutant IDH1 20-mer peptide, and topical imiquimod accompanied it. Assay: immunoSEQ multiplex PCR; the TCRdb copy retains only in-frame clones and omits some. The sample lists tens of thousands of clones; about four fifths were seen once. The source was PBMCs, collected from a glioma patient whose treatment included an IDH1 peptide vaccine. The sequence came from a man aged 35-49 years with glioma. This sequence joins TRBV7-9 and TRBJ1-4; D is uncertain. CDR3 coding DNA: TGTGCCAGCAGCTTAAAGGGAGCGACTAATGAAAAACTGTTTTTT. Its translation: CASSLKGATNEKLFF.